This is a list of T cell receptor beta chains from one sample in a study of early T cells in non-severe SARS-CoV-2 infection. Each CDR3 protein is one row after TCRdb ran MiXCR on the 5' RACE reads. This table holds tens of thousands of distinct CDR3 sequences, 4.1% found once. The sequencing sample was made of whole blood. These receptors were collected from an adult who was a healthcare worker with PCR-confirmed SARS-CoV-2 infection or an uninfected control (not recorded which). Both conserved end residues are part of each CDR3. Each record gives: J gene, clone size, V gene, D gene, CDR3 DNA, CDR3 protein. A D gene is named only where the DNA matches it firmly. Size is omitted from some rows. Given values are once, few, many or a class for expanded clones.

>TRBJ2-1|many|TRBV4-1|-
TGCGCCAGCAGCGGTCCCTACAATGAGCAGTTCTTC
CASSGPYNEQFF
>TRBJ2-7|many|TRBV27|TRBD2
TGTGCCAGCACCCAACTAGCGGGAGCTTCAAGGGGCGAGCAGTACTTC
CASTQLAGASRGEQYF
>TRBJ2-2|many|TRBV13|-
TGTGCCAGCAGCTTAAGACGAGGAACCGGGGAGCTGTTTTTT
CASSLRRGTGELFF
>TRBJ2-1|many|TRBV6-5|TRBD1
TGTGCCAGCAGTCCGGACAGGGGTCGGATTGGCAATGAGCAGTTCTTC
CASSPDRGRIGNEQFF
>TRBJ2-3|medium-sized|TRBV12-3/TRBV12-4|TRBD2
TGTGCCAGCAGTTTACAAGCGGGGAGCACAGATACGCAGTATTTT
CASSLQAGSTDTQYF
>TRBJ1-2|-|TRBV12-3/TRBV12-4|-
TGTGCCAGCAGTTTAGCGGGACACTCCTATGGCTACACCTTC
CASSLAGHSYGYTF
>TRBJ1-5|many|TRBV27|-
TGTGCCAGCCGGACTAGCAATCAGCCCCAGCATTTT
CASRTSNQPQHF
>TRBJ2-4|-|TRBV29-1|TRBD1
TGCAGCGTTGGGGGACAGGGAAGGAAAAACATTCAGTACTTC
CSVGGQGRKNIQYF
>TRBJ1-3|many|TRBV12-3/TRBV12-4|-
TGTGCCAGCAGTAAGATAACAGGGATTTTCTCTGGAAACACCATATATTTT
CASSKITGIFSGNTIYF
>TRBJ2-1|many|TRBV3-1|TRBD2
TGTGCCAGCAGCCGAGGGGTCAGCGGGGGGCAGGCCCATGAGCAGTTCTTC
CASSRGVSGGQAHEQFF
>TRBJ1-2|many|TRBV6-1|TRBD1
TGTGCCAGCAGTGGGGGGACAGGAAGAGAAGCCTATGGCTACACCTTC
CASSGGTGREAYGYTF
>TRBJ2-2|-|TRBV7-9|-
TGTGCCAGCAGCCCCGACTCGATCGGGGAGCTGTTTTTT
CASSPDSIGELFF
>TRBJ2-5|many|TRBV3-1|-
TGTGCCAGCAGCCAAGTGGTAGCCCAAGCCCAGTACTTC
CASSQVVAQAQYF
>TRBJ2-5|many|TRBV20-1|-
TGCAGTGCTGGGCACAGCCAGAGACTAGAGGATGGGGAGACCCAGTACTTC
CSAGHSQRLEDGETQYF
>TRBJ2-1|many|TRBV27|-
TGTGCCAGCAGTCCCCCCGGATGGGCTGGGGTGCATGAGCAGTTCTTC
CASSPPGWAGVHEQFF